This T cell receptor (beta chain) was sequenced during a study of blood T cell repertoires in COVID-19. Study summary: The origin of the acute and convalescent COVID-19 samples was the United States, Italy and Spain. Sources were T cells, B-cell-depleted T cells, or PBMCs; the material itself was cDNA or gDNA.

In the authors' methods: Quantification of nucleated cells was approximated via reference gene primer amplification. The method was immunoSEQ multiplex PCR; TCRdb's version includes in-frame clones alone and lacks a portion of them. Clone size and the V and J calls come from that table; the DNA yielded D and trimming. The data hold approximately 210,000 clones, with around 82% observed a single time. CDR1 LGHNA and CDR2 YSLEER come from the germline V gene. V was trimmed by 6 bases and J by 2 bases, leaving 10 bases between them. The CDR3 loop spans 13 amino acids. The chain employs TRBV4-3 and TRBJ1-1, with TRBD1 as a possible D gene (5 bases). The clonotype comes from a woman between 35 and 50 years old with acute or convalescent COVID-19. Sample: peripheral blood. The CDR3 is CASRGVVNTEAFF. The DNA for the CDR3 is TGCGCCAGCAGAGGGGTAGTCAACACTGAAGCTTTCTTT.